The 26 T cell receptor beta chains below all came from one sample that was sequenced in a study of T cells after posttransplantation cyclophosphamide. Only in-frame clones appear in the TCRdb table, and some are missing; sequencing was by immunoSEQ multiplex PCR. Here the sample spans approximately 56,000 clones, 94% being singletons. The specimen was PBMCs. These receptors were taken from a young woman in good health and a related stem cell transplant donor.

The V gene is TRBV5-3, the J gene TRBJ1-3; a weak D match, TRBD1 (6 bases). TRBV5-3 is recorded as an ORF, its role being uncertain. This CDR3 region has 16 residues. V was clipped by 4 bases and J by 2 bases, with 16 bases between them. The chain's CDR3 is CARSPEQGLAGNTIYF. CDR3 nucleotides: TGTGCCAGAAGCCCAGAACAGGGTCTCGCTGGAAACACCATATATTTT.

The chain joins TRBV6-1 to TRBJ1-3; TRBD1 matches at 11 bases. The CDR3 loop spans 18 amino acids. The germline gives CDR1 MNHNS, CDR2 SASEGT. V was clipped by 4 bases and J by 4 bases; unmatched bases: 12. CDR3 in DNA: TGTGCCAGCAGTGGGACAGGGGGCCCCTTGGGCTTCGGAAACACCATATATTTT. Protein product: CASSGTGGPLGFGNTIYF.

The chain carries TRBV2 and TRBJ2-7; tentative D call: TRBD2 (6 bases). Germline V gives CDR1 SNHLY, CDR2 FYNNEI. V lost 0 bases, J lost 3 bases, and 12 bases lay in between. CDR3 size: 15 residues. The CDR3: CASSEALRGYYEQYF. Here the CDR3 DNA reads TGTGCCAGCAGTGAAGCGCTTCGGGGGTACTACGAGCAGTACTTC.

This clone was seen a handful of times. This chain links TRBV28 with TRBJ1-2; TRBD1 agrees at 8 bases. The CDR3 consists of 15 residues. Germline CDR1 is MDHEN and CDR2 is SYDVKM. V gave up 1 base and J gave up 5 bases; unmatched junction bases: 6. CDR3 in amino acids: CASSLLLGQAYGYTF. The CDR3 nucleotides read TGTGCCAGCAGTTTATTACTGGGACAGGCATATGGCTACACCTTC.

This chain connects TRBV10-3 to TRBJ2-3; maybe TRBD2 (6 bases). Germline V CDR1 and CDR2: ENHRY, SYGVKD. The CDR3 extends over 14 amino acids. V lost 0 bases to trimming and J lost 8 bases, with 12 bases between them. For the CDR3, the DNA is TGTGCCATCAGTGAGTCGACGGGACTTCTTACGCAGTATTTT. This sequence encodes CAISESTGLLTQYF.

The CDR3 loop reads CASRPGTGFWDEQFF. The DNA of the CDR3 is TGTGCCAGCAGACCCGGGACAGGGTTTTGGGATGAGCAGTTCTTC. The genes are TRBV28 and TRBJ2-1; TRBD1 matches 9 bases. This CDR3 contains 15 residues. Germline loops: CDR1 MDHEN, CDR2 SYDVKM. With 6 bases clipped from V and 8 bases from J, the junction kept 11 bases outside the gene matches.

The chain employs TRBV5-8 and TRBJ1-5, with a weak D call TRBD1 (5 bases). Between the trimmed V and J ends, which lost 1 base and 6 bases, there was a span of 14 bases. Germline lookup yields CDR1 SGHTS and CDR2 YDEGEE. The CDR3 extends over 15 amino acids. The CDR3, as DNA: TGTGCCAGCAGCTTGTCCTTTCAGGGCGGTCAGCCCCAGCATTTT. Amino acid sequence: CASSLSFQGGQPQHF. Complete variable domain (other parts from reference TRBV5-8 and TRBJ1-5): EAGVTQSPTHLIKTRGQQATLRCSPISGHTSVYWYQQALGLGLQFLLWYDEGEERNRGNFPPRFSGRQFPNYSSELNVNALELEDSALYLCASSLSFQGGQPQHFGDGTRLSIL.

This clone was recorded once. The chain couples TRBV4-3 to TRBJ2-7; D is perhaps TRBD2 (6 bases). This CDR3 has 15 residues. V shed 0 bases and J shed 5 bases, with 14 bases lying between them. Germline loops: CDR1 LGHNA, CDR2 YSLEER. The CDR3 DNA is TGCGCCAGCAGCCAAGATCCTAGCGCCAGCGACGAGCAGTACTTC. Its translation is CASSQDPSASDEQYF.

J is TRBJ1-2 and V is TRBV28; D is uncertain. The V end lost 5 bases, the J end lost 4 bases, and 8 bases lay between the germline ends. CDR3 length: 12 amino acids. CDR1 is MDHEN and CDR2 is SYDVKM in the germline V gene. The CDR3 nucleotides are TGTGCCAGCAGTCTCTCCGGCTATGGCTACACCTTC. Encoded protein: CASSLSGYGYTF.

This chain uses TRBV5-1 with TRBJ1-3; maybe TRBD1 (6 bases). V shed 0 bases and J shed 1 base, with 11 bases lying between them. This CDR3 is 16 amino acids long. Germline V gene data show CDR1 as SGHRS and CDR2 as YFSETQ. CDR3 loop: CASSLGPTGSGNTIYF. The CDR3 DNA follows: TGCGCCAGCAGCTTGGGGCCTACAGGGTCTGGAAACACCATATATTTT.

The genes are TRBV2 and TRBJ1-1; D remains unclear. Germline V CDR1 and CDR2: SNHLY, FYNNEI. The CDR3 extends over 12 amino acids. V was cut by 4 bases and J by 2 bases, with 5 bases left in between. CDR3 region: CASSVANTEAFF. The CDR3 DNA is TGTGCCAGCAGTGTGGCAAACACTGAAGCTTTCTTT.

V is TRBV4-1 and J is TRBJ2-2; the match to TRBD2 covers 7 bases. J gave up 7 bases and V 1 base, and 3 bases lay outside the gene matches. Germline V gene sequence: CDR1 MGHRA, CDR2 YSYEKL. The CDR3 contains 14 residues. The CDR3 loop reads CASSQGTRGGELFF. Written as DNA, the CDR3 is TGCGCCAGCAGCCAAGGGACTAGGGGCGGGGAGCTGTTTTTT.

The V gene is TRBV19, the J gene TRBJ2-5; tentative D call: TRBD1 (6 bases). Trimming shortened V by 4 bases and J by 1 base, and 10 bases separated the two germline ends. This CDR3 is 14 amino acids long. Per germline, CDR1 LNHDA and CDR2 SQIVND (reference sequence). The DNA for the CDR3 is TGTGCCAGTAGTAACCGACAGGCCCAAGAGACCCAGTACTTC. This translates into CASSNRQAQETQYF.

The CDR3 nucleotides read TGTGCCAGCAGCATTCGGGATGACACTGAAGCTTTCTTT. Its protein is CASSIRDDTEAFF. The chain carries TRBV7-2 and TRBJ1-1, with D unresolved. The germline CDR1 and CDR2 sequences are SGHTA and FQGNSA. The CDR3 sequence is 13 residues long. Trimming shortened V by 5 bases and J by 3 bases, and 10 bases separated the two germline ends.

There are a few counts of this clone. The chain uses TRBV4-2 and TRBJ2-5; 10 bases match TRBD2. The V gene's germline CDR1 is LGHNA and CDR2 YNFKEQ. Losses at the gene ends were 0 bases for V and 2 bases for J; bases not matched to a gene: 12. The CDR3 totals 19 residues. CDR3 coding DNA: TGTGCCAGCAGCCAAGATCAAAGCGGGGGGGTGGGGTGGCAAGAGACCCAGTACTTC. It is translated as CASSQDQSGGVGWQETQYF.

This chain uses TRBV5-1 with TRBJ1-1, with D unclear. With 3 bases removed from V and 5 bases from J, the gap between germline ends came to 5 bases. This CDR3 has 11 residues. Looked up from germline, CDR1 is SGHRS and CDR2 is YFSETQ. The CDR3: CASSSYTEAFF. The DNA of the CDR3 is TGCGCCAGCAGCTCCTATACTGAAGCTTTCTTT.

This clone came up a few times. J is TRBJ2-2 and V is TRBV15; 11 nucleotides line up with TRBD2. V was pared by 5 bases and J by 4 bases, with 15 bases of the junction left unmatched. The CDR3 has 19 amino acids. Germline CDR1 reads LNHNV; CDR2 reads YYDKDF (reference sequence). CDR3 bases: TGTGCCACCAGCGATGGGCTAGCGGGGGGCTTGAAAGGCACCGGGGAGCTGTTTTTT. This codes for CATSDGLAGGLKGTGELFF.

V usage is TRBV6-1 and J usage is TRBJ2-2; D possibly corresponds to TRBD1 (6 bases). Germline V gene data show CDR1 as MNHNS and CDR2 as SASEGT. The CDR3 has 15 residues. V lost 3 bases and J 4 bases, leaving 12 bases between the germline ends. The CDR3: CASSDWGRGTGELFF. The CDR3, as DNA: TGTGCCAGCAGTGATTGGGGGCGCGGCACCGGGGAGCTGTTTTTT.

This chain links TRBV5-1 with TRBJ2-5; 14 bases line up with TRBD2. The CDR3 contains 15 residues. Germline V gene sequence: CDR1 SGHRS, CDR2 YFSETQ. J gave up 5 bases and V 4 bases, and 4 bases lay outside the gene matches. The CDR3 bases are TGCGCCAGCAGCCTGGGACTAGCGGGGGTTGAGACCCAGTACTTC. Encoded protein: CASSLGLAGVETQYF.

The chain is built from TRBV5-5 and TRBJ2-2; D gene uncertain. Trimming shortened V by 0 bases and J by 6 bases, and 15 bases separated the two germline ends. The CDR3 consists of 16 residues. Per the germline V gene, CDR1 is SGHKS and CDR2 is YYEKEE (reference sequence). For the CDR3, the DNA is TGTGCCAGCAGCTTGGCCTCTTTTTGGCCCCCCGGGGAGCTGTTTTTT. Its translation is CASSLASFWPPGELFF.

V usage is TRBV5-4 and J usage is TRBJ2-5, with D possibly matching TRBD1 (5 bases). Germline V lookup: CDR1 SGHNT, CDR2 YYREEE (reference sequence). The length of the CDR3 is 14 residues. Between the trimmed V and J ends, which lost 4 bases and 5 bases, there was a span of 15 bases. CDR3 region: CASSIQGGTETQYF. In DNA, the CDR3 is TGTGCCAGCAGCATCCAGGGTGGAACGGAGACCCAGTACTTC.

V and J are TRBV4-1 and TRBJ1-2; 8 bases are a match to TRBD1. Germline V gene data show CDR1 as MGHRA and CDR2 as YSYEKL. Germline trimming cut 4 bases from V and 7 bases from J; bases unmatched to any gene: 8. This CDR3 spans 14 amino acids. The CDR3, as DNA: TGCGCCAGCAGCCTTGGGACAGGATCGGGTGGCTACACCTTC. Translating gives CASSLGTGSGGYTF.

The chain joins TRBV5-1 to TRBJ2-2; D remains unclear. Germline V gene lookup returns CDR1 SGHRS and CDR2 YFSETQ. The CDR3 runs to 16 residues. Trimming took off 0 bases at V and 0 bases at J, with 9 bases between the two ends. The DNA for the CDR3 is TGCGCCAGCAGCTTGGAGCCAGGTTCGAACACCGGGGAGCTGTTTTTT. This encodes CASSLEPGSNTGELFF.

V usage is TRBV29-1 and J usage is TRBJ1-1, with TRBD1 matching over 7 bases. CDR3 length: 12 amino acids. CDR1 is SQVTM and CDR2 is ANQGSEA in the germline V gene. The V segment lost 7 bases and the J segment 11 bases; nucleotides outside the gene matches: 13. The CDR3 here is CSATSTGYKAFF. The CDR3 nucleotides are TGCAGCGCTACATCGACAGGGTACAAGGCTTTCTTT.

This sequence joins TRBV30 and TRBJ1-5; no definite D call. Germline values: CDR1 GTSNPN, CDR2 SVGIG (reference sequence). The CDR3 loop spans 13 amino acids. V was cut by 0 bases and J by 3 bases, with 6 bases left in between. The CDR3 protein is CAWSVLFNQPQHF. CDR3 coding DNA: TGTGCCTGGAGTGTACTGTTCAATCAGCCCCAGCATTTT.

The chain combines TRBV5-1 with TRBJ2-3; D not certain. The CDR3 has 14 amino acids. Trimming removed 4 bases at V and 0 bases at J, with 9 bases between. CDR1 and CDR2 from the germline V gene are SGHRS and YFSETQ. The CDR3 spells CASSPVRSTDTQYF. CDR3 coding DNA: TGCGCCAGCAGCCCGGTCCGAAGCACAGATACGCAGTATTTT.